Below are 13 T cell receptor beta chains sequenced from a single sample in a study of T cell repertoires in cytomegalovirus infection. TCRdb called the reads again in MiXCR, with one record for every CDR3 protein. Seen here are about 920,000 distinct CDR3 sequences, about a third observed once, and the top ten hold over 10%. Their specific antigens are unknown. The material was cultured CD8+ T cells from PBMCs, obtained from culture after CMV antigen stimulation. These receptors were obtained from a human donor in good health (CMV status not recorded). Some clones in this sample may be carry-over from other donors' samples.

This clonotype came up a few times. The rearrangement joins TRBV27 to TRBJ2-1, with D possibly TRBD2 on 7 matching bases. Germline assignment: CDR1 MNHEY and CDR2 SMNVEV (reference sequence). CDR3 length: 15 amino acids. Trimming pared 8 bases from V and 8 bases from J, leaving 22 bases between. CDR3 bases: TGTGCCAGCTCCCTTGTGGGGGGGCACTTAGATGAGCAGTTCTTC. Amino acid sequence: CASSLVGGHLDEQFF.

This clonotype was counted a few times. The chain uses TRBV4-1 and TRBJ2-2; the match to TRBD2 covers 10 bases. CDR1 and CDR2 from the germline V gene are MGHRA and YSYEKL. The CDR3 totals 18 residues. V was clipped by 4 bases and J by 6 bases; unmatched bases: 14. The CDR3 DNA follows: TGCGCCAGCAGCCTCAGCGCAGCGGGGGGGTTTGAGCCCGGGGAGCTGTTTTTT. This encodes CASSLSAAGGFEPGELFF.

This chain connects TRBV7-9 to TRBJ1-2; 9 bases agree with TRBD1. After removal of 5 bases from V and 8 bases from J, the junction contained 12 bases not matched to a gene. Per germline, CDR1 SEHNR and CDR2 FQNEAQ (reference sequence). The CDR3 is made up of 15 amino acids. This CDR3 reads CASSPPAGQGFGYTF. As DNA, the CDR3 is TGTGCCAGCAGCCCCCCCGCGGGACAGGGCTTCGGCTACACCTTC.

This clonotype showed up many times. The chain carries TRBV6-1 and TRBJ2-1; D is ambiguous. The CDR3 is made up of 16 amino acids. V was pared by 2 bases and J by 1 base, with 12 bases between. Looked up from germline, CDR1 is MNHNS and CDR2 is SASEGT. The CDR3 region is CASSELWAGSYNEQFF. The CDR3 nucleotides are TGTGCCAGCAGTGAACTGTGGGCTGGGTCCTACAATGAGCAGTTCTTC.

The chain recombines TRBV3-1 with TRBJ2-7, with TRBD2 matching over 9 bases. Germline V gives CDR1 LGHDT, CDR2 YNNKEL (reference sequence). V dropped 4 bases and J dropped 2; count of bases not matched to a gene: 12. This CDR3 is 17 amino acids long. CDR3 bases: TGTGCCAGCAGCCGAGCCGGACGAGTAGCGGGGGCCTACGAGCAGTACTTC. It encodes CASSRAGRVAGAYEQYF.

V usage is TRBV28 and J usage is TRBJ2-1; D uncertain. The V and J ends lost 6 bases and 9 bases respectively, with 18 bases between them. The germline V gene has CDR1 MDHEN and CDR2 SYDVKM. This CDR3 comprises 14 residues. As DNA, the CDR3 is TGTGCCAGCAGCTCCTCTCTAGGATCCAGTGAGCAGTTCTTC. It encodes CASSSSLGSSEQFF.

CDR3 bases: TGTGCCAGCAGCGGTAGGGGACGGTGGTACCAAGAGACCCAGTACTTC. It codes for CASSGRGRWYQETQYF. The gene calls are TRBV9 and TRBJ2-5; D possibly matches TRBD1 or TRBD2 (5 bases each). Germline-derived CDR1 and CDR2 are SGDLS and YYNGEE. This CDR3 has 16 amino acids. Trimming removed 3 bases from V and 0 bases from J, with 15 bases in between. Filled out from reference TRBV9 and TRBJ2-5, the complete variable domain reads DSGVTQTPKHLITATGQRVTLRCSPRSGDLSVYWYQQSLDQGLQFLIQYYNGEERAKGNILERFSAQQFPDLHSELNLSSLELGDSALYFCASSGRGRWYQETQYFGPGTRLLVL.

This clonotype was counted a few times. The chain carries TRBV6-5 and TRBJ1-4, with D uncertain. Germline assignment: CDR1 MNHEY and CDR2 SVGAGI. The CDR3 loop spans 14 amino acids. Trimming took off 2 bases at V and 0 bases at J, with 4 bases between the two ends. CDR3 in DNA: TGTGCCAGCAGTTACAGGGCAACTAATGAAAAACTGTTTTTT. Its protein is CASSYRATNEKLFF.

The V and J genes are TRBV6-5 and TRBJ2-6; weak D call: TRBD2 (7 bases). CDR3 size: 16 residues. Germline assignment: CDR1 MNHEY and CDR2 SVGAGI. V was cut by 6 bases and J by 0 bases, with 12 bases left in between. The CDR3 sequence: CASRGGGNSGANVLTF. The CDR3 DNA reads as TGTGCCAGCAGGGGGGGGGGCAACTCTGGGGCCAACGTCCTGACTTTC.

This clonotype has just a few counts. This rearrangement joins TRBV20-1 to TRBJ2-7; 9 nucleotides agree with TRBD2. Per germline, CDR1 DFQATT and CDR2 SNEGSKA (reference sequence). J lost 6 bases, V lost 1 base, and 10 bases had no gene match. The CDR3 loop spans 15 amino acids. CDR3: CSARVLRGGVGEQYF. CDR3 DNA: TGCAGTGCTAGAGTCCTGCGGGGGGGAGTCGGCGAGCAGTACTTC.

The chain recombines TRBV5-1 with TRBJ2-1, with TRBD1 as a possible D gene (5 bases). The CDR3 consists of 16 residues. Trimming pared 1 base from V and 0 bases from J, leaving 11 bases between. Germline V gene sequence: CDR1 SGHRS, CDR2 YFSETQ. As DNA, the CDR3 is TGCGCCAGCAGCTTGCAAAACCAGGGCTCCTACAATGAGCAGTTCTTC. Protein sequence: CASSLQNQGSYNEQFF.

This clonotype has a handful of counts. The J gene is TRBJ2-1, the V gene TRBV6-5; 7 bases fit TRBD1. Per germline, CDR1 MNHEY and CDR2 SVGAGI. CDR3 size: 15 residues. V gave up 2 bases and J gave up 3 bases; unmatched junction bases: 4. Here the CDR3 reads CASSYTQGHYNEQFF. CDR3 DNA: TGTGCCAGCAGTTACACACAGGGGCACTACAATGAGCAGTTCTTC.

The chain uses TRBV7-9 and TRBJ2-3; possibly TRBD2 for D (6 bases). CDR1 and CDR2 from the germline V gene are SEHNR and FQNEAQ (reference sequence). The germline V and J ends were trimmed by 2 bases and 6 bases, with 12 bases remaining between them. The CDR3 has 14 residues. In nucleotides, the CDR3 is TGTGCCAGCAGCTTATTCACTGGAGGGGATACGCAGTATTTT. Residues: CASSLFTGGDTQYF. Using reference TRBV7-9 and TRBJ2-3 for the parts outside the CDR3, the full variable domain is DTGVSQNPRHKITKRGQNVTFRCDPISEHNRLYWYRQTLGQGPEFLTYFQNEAQLEKSRLLSDRFSAERPKGSFSTLEIQRTEQGDSAMYLCASSLFTGGDTQYFGPGTRLTVL.